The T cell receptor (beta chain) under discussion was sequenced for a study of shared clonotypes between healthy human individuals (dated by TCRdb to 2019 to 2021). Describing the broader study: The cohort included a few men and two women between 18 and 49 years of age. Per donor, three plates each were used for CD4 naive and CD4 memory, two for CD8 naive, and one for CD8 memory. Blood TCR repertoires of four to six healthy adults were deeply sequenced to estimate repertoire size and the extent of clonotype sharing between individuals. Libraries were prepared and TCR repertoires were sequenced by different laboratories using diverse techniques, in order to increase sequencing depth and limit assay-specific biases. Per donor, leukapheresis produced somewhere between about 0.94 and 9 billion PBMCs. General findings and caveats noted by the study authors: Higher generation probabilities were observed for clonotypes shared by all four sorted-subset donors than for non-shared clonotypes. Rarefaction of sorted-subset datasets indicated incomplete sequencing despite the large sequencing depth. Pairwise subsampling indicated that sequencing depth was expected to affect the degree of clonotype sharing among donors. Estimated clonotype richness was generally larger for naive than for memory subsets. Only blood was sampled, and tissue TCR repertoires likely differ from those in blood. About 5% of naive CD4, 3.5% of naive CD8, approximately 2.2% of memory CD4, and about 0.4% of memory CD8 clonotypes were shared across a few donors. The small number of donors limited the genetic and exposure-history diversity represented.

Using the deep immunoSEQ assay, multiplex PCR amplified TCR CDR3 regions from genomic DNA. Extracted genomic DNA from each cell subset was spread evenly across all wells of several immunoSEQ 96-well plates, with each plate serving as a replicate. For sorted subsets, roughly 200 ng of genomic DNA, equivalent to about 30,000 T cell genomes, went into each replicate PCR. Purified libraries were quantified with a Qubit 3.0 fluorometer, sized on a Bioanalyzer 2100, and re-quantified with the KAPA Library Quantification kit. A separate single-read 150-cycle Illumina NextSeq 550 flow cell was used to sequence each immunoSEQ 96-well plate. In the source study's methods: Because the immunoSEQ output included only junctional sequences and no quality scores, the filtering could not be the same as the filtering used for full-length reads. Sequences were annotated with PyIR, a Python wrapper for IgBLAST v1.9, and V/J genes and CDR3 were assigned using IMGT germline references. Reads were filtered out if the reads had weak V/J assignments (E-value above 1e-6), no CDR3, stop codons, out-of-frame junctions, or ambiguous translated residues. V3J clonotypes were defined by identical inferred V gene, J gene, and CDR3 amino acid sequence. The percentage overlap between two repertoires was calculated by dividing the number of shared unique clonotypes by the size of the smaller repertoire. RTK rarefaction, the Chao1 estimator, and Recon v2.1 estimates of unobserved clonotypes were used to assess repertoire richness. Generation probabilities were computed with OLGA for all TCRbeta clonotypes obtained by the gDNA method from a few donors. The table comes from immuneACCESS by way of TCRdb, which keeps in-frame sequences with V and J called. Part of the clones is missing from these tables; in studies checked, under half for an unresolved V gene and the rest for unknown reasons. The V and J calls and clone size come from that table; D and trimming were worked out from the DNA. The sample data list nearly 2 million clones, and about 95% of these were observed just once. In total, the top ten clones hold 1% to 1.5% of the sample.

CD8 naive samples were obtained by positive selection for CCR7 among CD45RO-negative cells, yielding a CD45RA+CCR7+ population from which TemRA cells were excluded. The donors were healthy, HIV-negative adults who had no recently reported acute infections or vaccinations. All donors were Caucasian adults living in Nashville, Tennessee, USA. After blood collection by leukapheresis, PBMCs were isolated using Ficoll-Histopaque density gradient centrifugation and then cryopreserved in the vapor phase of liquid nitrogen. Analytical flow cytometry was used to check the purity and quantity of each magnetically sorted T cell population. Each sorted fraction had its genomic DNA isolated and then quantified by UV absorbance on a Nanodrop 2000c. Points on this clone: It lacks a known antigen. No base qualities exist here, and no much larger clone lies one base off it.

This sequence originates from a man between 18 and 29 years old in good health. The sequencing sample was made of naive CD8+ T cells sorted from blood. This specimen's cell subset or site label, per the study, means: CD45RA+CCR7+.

Here is the DNA: TGCGCCAGCAGCCAAAAGGACACCACCCAGCTCTATGGCTACACCTTC. This gives the protein CASSQKDTTQLYGYTF. The chain employs TRBV4-1 and TRBJ1-2; a tentative D match to TRBD1 spans 5 bases. The CDR3 has 16 amino acids, counting the end cysteine and phenylalanine. This entry keeps only the CDR3 DNA: 48 bases, framed from base 1. Trimming costs V 2 bases and J 4 bases, and their ends lie 17 bases apart. Via the germline V gene, CDR1 is MGHRA and CDR2 YSYEKL.